The T cell receptor (beta chain) described here comes from a study of T cell changes during pregnancy in multiple sclerosis. Assay used: immunoSEQ multiplex PCR; TCRdb lists only in-frame clones, some missing. The sample records over 90,000 clones, roughly 92% being singletons. The ends lost 5 bases at V and 0 bases at J; junction bases unmatched: 7. The CDR3 is 17 amino acids. Germline CDR1 is LNHDA and CDR2 is SQIVND (reference sequence). This chain joins TRBV19 and TRBJ2-6, with 7 nucleotides matching TRBD2. The clonotype originates from a female donor with multiple sclerosis, enrolled in a pregnancy study. Specimen: peripheral blood, collected after pregnancy. The chain's CDR3 is CASSPRGRASGANVLTF. CDR3 sequence (DNA): TGTGCCAGTAGTCCCCGTGGGAGGGCCTCTGGGGCCAACGTCCTGACTTTC.